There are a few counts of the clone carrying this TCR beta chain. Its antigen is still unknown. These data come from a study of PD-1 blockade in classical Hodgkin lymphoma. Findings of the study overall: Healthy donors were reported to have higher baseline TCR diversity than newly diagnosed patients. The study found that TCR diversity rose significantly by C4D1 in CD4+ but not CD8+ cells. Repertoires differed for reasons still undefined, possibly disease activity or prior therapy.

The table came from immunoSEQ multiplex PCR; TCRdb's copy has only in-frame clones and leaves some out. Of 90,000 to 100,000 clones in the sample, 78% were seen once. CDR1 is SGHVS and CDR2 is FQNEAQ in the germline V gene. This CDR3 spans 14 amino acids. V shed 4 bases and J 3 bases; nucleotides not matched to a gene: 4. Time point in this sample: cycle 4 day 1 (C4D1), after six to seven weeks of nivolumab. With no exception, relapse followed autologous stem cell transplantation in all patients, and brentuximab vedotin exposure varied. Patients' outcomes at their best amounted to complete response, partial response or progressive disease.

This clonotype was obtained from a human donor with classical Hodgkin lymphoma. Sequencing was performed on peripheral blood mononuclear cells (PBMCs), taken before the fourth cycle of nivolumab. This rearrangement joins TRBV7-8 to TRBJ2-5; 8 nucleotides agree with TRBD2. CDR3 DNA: TGTGCCAGCAGCTCTACTAGCGGTGAAGAGACCCAGTACTTC. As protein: CASSSTSGEETQYF.